A single sample gave rise to the 27 T cell receptor beta chains below, sequenced in a study of CD8 T cells in ankylosing spondylitis. Each CDR3 protein gets one entry after TCRdb re-called the 5' RACE reads with MiXCR. The data show around 300,000 distinct CDR3 sequences, roughly 14% seen once. The sequencing sample was made of blood, either unsorted or a sorted T cell fraction (not recorded which). These receptors came from a male donor with ankylosing spondylitis or in good health (not recorded which).

This sequence joins TRBV18 and TRBJ2-7; D ambiguous. Trimming removed 0 bases at V and 0 bases at J, with 9 bases between. Per germline, CDR1 KGHSH and CDR2 LQKENI. The CDR3 has 15 amino acids. The CDR3 sequence is CASSPPSVASYEQYF. In DNA, the CDR3 is TGTGCCAGCTCACCACCGTCGGTAGCCTCCTACGAGCAGTACTTC. Full variable domain (outside the CDR3, taken from reference TRBV18 and TRBJ2-7): NAGVMQNPRHLVRRRGQEARLRCSPMKGHSHVYWYRQLPEEGLKFMVYLQKENIIDESGMPKERFSAEFPKEGPSILRIQQVVRGDSAAYFCASSPPSVASYEQYFGPGTRLTVT.

The table lists this clonotype with a few counts. V is TRBV12-3 or TRBV12-4 and J is TRBJ1-1; D remains ambiguous. V lost 5 bases to trimming and J lost 2 bases, with 12 bases between them. This CDR3 has 14 amino acids. CDR3 region: CASSPRAPNTEAFF. CDR3 sequence (DNA): TGTGCCAGCAGTCCGCGGGCCCCAAACACTGAAGCTTTCTTT.

In its sample, this clonotype was seen a few times. J is TRBJ2-1 and V is TRBV20-1; TRBD2 matches at 7 bases. The V segment lost 0 bases and the J segment 5 bases; nucleotides outside the gene matches: 7. The CDR3 is 15 amino acids. Germline values: CDR1 DFQATT, CDR2 SNEGSKA (reference sequence). CDR3 bases: TGCAGTGCTAGAGATGGGGGGACTAACCACAATGAGCAGTTCTTC. This encodes CSARDGGTNHNEQFF.

This clonotype has just a few counts. This sequence joins TRBV10-3 and TRBJ2-2; the D gene is possibly TRBD1 (6 bases). The germline gives CDR1 ENHRY, CDR2 SYGVKD. V was shortened by 0 bases and J by 6 bases, with 8 bases between the two germline ends. This CDR3 is built from 14 residues. The CDR3 loop reads CAISESRGPGELFF. CDR3 nucleotides: TGTGCCATCAGTGAGTCCAGGGGCCCCGGGGAGCTGTTTTTT.

There are a few counts of this clonotype. V is TRBV29-1 and J is TRBJ2-3; the D is unclear. The CDR3 runs to 10 residues. Between the trimmed V and J ends, which lost 2 bases and 6 bases, there was a span of 3 bases. CDR1 SQVTM and CDR2 ANQGSEA come from the germline V gene. CDR3 residues: CSVEPDTQYF. The CDR3 nucleotides are TGCAGCGTTGAACCGGATACGCAGTATTTT.

The rearrangement joins TRBV12-3 or TRBV12-4 to TRBJ2-1; D gene uncertain. The CDR3 extends over 11 amino acids. V dropped 10 bases and J dropped 13 bases, with 17 bases sitting between them. The CDR3 DNA is TGTGCCACTTTAAAATGGGCCCGTCAGTTCTTC. Its protein product is CATLKWARQFF.

This sequence joins TRBV12-3 or TRBV12-4 and TRBJ2-3; the D gene is possibly TRBD2 (6 bases). CDR3 length: 15 amino acids. With 1 base removed from V and 4 bases from J, the gap between germline ends came to 12 bases. As DNA, the CDR3 is TGTGCCAGCAGTTTAGAGGCGGGGAGAGCAGATACGCAGTATTTT. Residues: CASSLEAGRADTQYF.

This chain connects TRBV5-1 to TRBJ1-1; D ambiguous. Germline-derived CDR1 and CDR2 are SGHRS and YFSETQ. The CDR3 is made up of 14 amino acids. V shed 0 bases and J shed 1 base, with 7 bases lying between them. The CDR3 DNA follows: TGCGCCAGCAGCTTGGCCAACAGGAACACTGAAGCTTTCTTT. Amino acids: CASSLANRNTEAFF.

Details on this clonotype: The germline gene is not matched at one end of the junction; a read error may be the cause. This chain uses TRBV5-1 with TRBJ1-6; maybe TRBD1 (5 bases). Germline-derived CDR1 and CDR2 are SGHRS and YFSETQ. This CDR3 comprises 14 residues. CDR3: CASKEQDLNSPLHF. The CDR3 bases are TGCGCGAGCAAGGAACAGGACCTTAATTCACCCCTCCACTTT.

This clonotype has a handful of counts. The chain uses TRBV10-3 and TRBJ1-2; no reliable D call. CDR1 is ENHRY and CDR2 is SYGVKD in the germline V gene. Trimming pared 3 bases from V and 3 bases from J, leaving 2 bases between. The CDR3 extends over 11 amino acids. CDR3 sequence reads: CAISEYYGYTF. The CDR3 nucleotides read TGTGCCATCAGTGAATACTATGGCTACACCTTC.

This clonotype was seen a single time. The chain combines TRBV18 with TRBJ2-7; D remains ambiguous. The V gene's germline CDR1 is KGHSH and CDR2 LQKENI. Trimming shortened V by 0 bases and J by 5 bases, and 11 bases separated the two germline ends. There are 14 residues in the CDR3. The chain's CDR3 is CASSPPVPPNEQYF. As DNA, the CDR3 is TGTGCCAGCTCACCACCGGTACCCCCTAACGAGCAGTACTTC.

The chain uses TRBV25-1 and TRBJ1-2; TRBD1 agrees at 9 bases. The trim removed 6 bases at V and 4 bases at J, leaving 6 bases unmatched. Per germline, CDR1 MGHDK and CDR2 SYGVNS. CDR3 size: 14 residues. In DNA form, the CDR3 reads TGTGCCAGCAGGAGGACAGGGGTCATCTATGGCTACACCTTC. Encoded protein: CASRRTGVIYGYTF.

This clonotype was seen more than once but under ten times. The chain carries TRBV27 and TRBJ1-1, with D possibly TRBD1 on 5 matching bases. The germline CDR1 and CDR2 sequences are MNHEY and SMNVEV (reference sequence). Trimming shortened V by 2 bases and J by 4 bases, and 11 bases separated the two germline ends. This CDR3 has 14 residues. The CDR3 loop is CASSLSRGSTEAFF. The CDR3 nucleotides are TGTGCCAGCAGTTTAAGCCGGGGGAGCACTGAAGCTTTCTTT.

V is TRBV7-9 and J is TRBJ2-7; D ambiguous. In germline, CDR1 is SEHNR, CDR2 FQNEAQ (reference sequence). Trimming took 1 base from V and 2 from J, leaving 12 bases between them. This CDR3 is built from 15 residues. Here the CDR3 DNA reads TGTGCCAGCAGCTTAGGGGCTGGGTCTACCTACGAGCAGTACTTC. It specifies CASSLGAGSTYEQYF.

This clonotype was seen only a few times. The chain has TRBV27 and TRBJ2-6, with a weak D call TRBD2 (6 bases). This CDR3 is 18 amino acids long. V was pared by 1 base and J by 0 bases, with 13 bases between. Germline V lookup: CDR1 MNHEY, CDR2 SMNVEV (reference sequence). The CDR3 loop is CASSLLGSGSSGANVLTF. For the CDR3, the DNA is TGTGCCAGCAGTTTATTGGGTAGCGGAAGCTCTGGGGCCAACGTCCTGACTTTC.

This clonotype was seen more than once but under ten times. The rearrangement joins TRBV6-1 to TRBJ2-2, with D maybe TRBD1 (6 bases). Trimming took off 7 bases at V and 3 bases at J, with 15 bases between the two ends. The CDR3 loop spans 15 amino acids. From germline, CDR1 is MNHNS and CDR2 SASEGT. The CDR3 spells CASIKGQSYTGELFF. DNA for the CDR3: TGTGCCAGCATCAAAGGACAGAGTTACACCGGGGAGCTGTTTTTT.

This clonotype was found a few times. The chain carries TRBV5-1 and TRBJ2-2, with D possibly TRBD2 on 6 matching bases. The length of the CDR3 is 16 residues. Between the trimmed V and J ends, which lost 0 bases and 7 bases, there was a span of 16 bases. Germline V CDR1 and CDR2: SGHRS, YFSETQ. The CDR3 is CASSLALERAGGELFF. The CDR3 coding sequence is TGCGCCAGCAGCTTGGCGTTGGAGCGAGCGGGCGGGGAGCTGTTTTTT.

This rearrangement joins TRBV20-1 to TRBJ2-5; a weak D match, TRBD2 (6 bases). From germline, CDR1 is DFQATT and CDR2 SNEGSKA (reference sequence). CDR3 length equals 15 residues. The V gene lost 3 bases and the J gene lost 0 bases, with 14 bases spanning the gap. CDR3 amino acids: CSASPSRGDQETQYF. DNA for the CDR3: TGCAGTGCTAGTCCCTCCCGCGGGGACCAAGAGACCCAGTACTTC.

This chain links TRBV7-6 with TRBJ2-1, with D maybe TRBD1 (5 bases). Between the trimmed V and J ends, which lost 4 bases and 0 bases, there was a span of 16 bases. Germline CDR1 is SGHVS and CDR2 is FNYEAQ. The CDR3 runs to 17 residues. The CDR3 DNA is TGTGCCAGCAGCTCATGGCCTGACAGACTCTCCTACAATGAGCAGTTCTTC. Amino acids: CASSSWPDRLSYNEQFF.

This clonotype has only a few counts. The V gene is TRBV24-1, the J gene TRBJ2-3; 10 bases agree with TRBD2. Germline V lookup: CDR1 KGHDR, CDR2 SFDVKD. Trimming at V came to 3 bases and at J to 5 bases, leaving 4 bases not matched to a gene. The CDR3 covers 15 residues. For the CDR3, the DNA is TGTGCCACCAGTGATACTAGCGGGGATGGAGATACGCAGTATTTT. Residues: CATSDTSGDGDTQYF.

The chain joins TRBV20-1 to TRBJ2-1; D may be TRBD2 (6 bases). The CDR3 covers 13 residues. Germline-derived CDR1 and CDR2 are DFQATT and SNEGSKA (reference sequence). Trimming cost V 5 bases and J 4 bases, with 12 bases left between them. The CDR3 bases are TGCAGTGCTTCTCGCGGGACTTACAATGAGCAGTTCTTC. Translating it yields CSASRGTYNEQFF.

V gene TRBV15 combines with J gene TRBJ2-7; D unresolved. Germline V gives CDR1 LNHNV, CDR2 YYDKDF (reference sequence). The length of the CDR3 is 14 residues. V was trimmed by 4 bases and J by 2 bases, leaving 12 bases between them. The CDR3 DNA sequence: TGTGCCACCAGCAAGGTATTAGGGACCTACGAGCAGTACTTC. Amino acid sequence: CATSKVLGTYEQYF.

This clonotype was seen a handful of times. V gene TRBV20-1 combines with J gene TRBJ2-5, with no clear D. Germline values: CDR1 DFQATT, CDR2 SNEGSKA (reference sequence). This CDR3 comprises 12 residues. V gave up 0 bases and J gave up 4 bases, with 6 bases separating them. The DNA of the CDR3 is TGCAGTGCTAGAGATCGATTAGAGACCCAGTACTTC. Protein: CSARDRLETQYF.

This clonotype was observed a few times. The CDR3, as DNA: TGCGCCAGCAGCGAGGTAGCGGGAGCAGATACGCAGTATTTT. This translates into CASSEVAGADTQYF. The chain recombines TRBV5-1 with TRBJ2-3, with TRBD2 matching 9 bases. Per the germline V gene, CDR1 is SGHRS and CDR2 is YFSETQ. The CDR3 is 14 amino acids. V lost 4 bases to trimming and J lost 4 bases; unmatched junction nucleotides: 4.

The chain links TRBV12-3 or TRBV12-4 to TRBJ2-3, with D perhaps matching TRBD2 (5 bases). The V end was cut by 5 bases, the J end by 6 bases, with 18 bases between. The CDR3 has 15 amino acids. The CDR3 loop is CASSLREIAADTQYF. CDR3 DNA sequence: TGTGCCAGCAGTCTCCGGGAAATAGCAGCTGATACGCAGTATTTT.

This clonotype has a handful of counts. The chain uses TRBV12-3 or TRBV12-4 and TRBJ1-2; the D gene is possibly TRBD1 (6 bases). The CDR3 length is 16 residues. V was pared by 3 bases and J by 1 base, with 15 bases between. CDR3 sequence reads: CASSLAPGASNYGYTF. The CDR3 bases are TGTGCCAGCAGTTTGGCCCCGGGGGCGAGTAACTATGGCTACACCTTC.

The V call is TRBV6-1, the J call TRBJ2-2, with 7 bases that match TRBD1. The germline CDR1 and CDR2 sequences are MNHNS and SASEGT. V lost 6 bases, J lost 4 bases, and 5 bases stayed unmatched. The CDR3 has 14 residues. In DNA form, the CDR3 reads TGTGCCAGCAGCGCGACAGGGTCCACCGGGGAGCTGTTTTTT. This gives the protein CASSATGSTGELFF.